This TCR beta chain was sequenced during a study of T cells after yellow fever vaccination. Template switching by 5'RACE produced TCR cDNA, adding a universal primer site and UMIs. TCRdb reprocessed the 5' RACE reads via MiXCR and lists one record per CDR3 protein. This table has over 120,000 distinct CDR3 sequences, approximately 6.6% appearing once. Per the germline V gene, CDR1 is SGHDT and CDR2 is YYEEEE. J lost 7 bases, V lost 7 bases, and 14 bases had no gene match. The CDR3 length is 15 residues. On this clonotype itself: What it binds is unknown.

Findings and limits, study-wide: Primary-vaccination clones mostly resurfaced post-booster (nearly 97% CD4, roughly 90% CD8).

The sample here was CD4+ T cells sorted from PBMCs, taken 10 days after the yellow fever booster vaccination. This clonotype was obtained from a man between 25 and 39 years old who received the YFV17D yellow fever vaccine. The chain is built from TRBV5-6 and TRBJ2-1, with 7 positions matching TRBD2. The CDR3 DNA reads TGTGCCAGCGGCCCCGGGCGGGCTAGCGGTAATGAGCAGTTCTTC. Its translation is CASGPGRASGNEQFF.